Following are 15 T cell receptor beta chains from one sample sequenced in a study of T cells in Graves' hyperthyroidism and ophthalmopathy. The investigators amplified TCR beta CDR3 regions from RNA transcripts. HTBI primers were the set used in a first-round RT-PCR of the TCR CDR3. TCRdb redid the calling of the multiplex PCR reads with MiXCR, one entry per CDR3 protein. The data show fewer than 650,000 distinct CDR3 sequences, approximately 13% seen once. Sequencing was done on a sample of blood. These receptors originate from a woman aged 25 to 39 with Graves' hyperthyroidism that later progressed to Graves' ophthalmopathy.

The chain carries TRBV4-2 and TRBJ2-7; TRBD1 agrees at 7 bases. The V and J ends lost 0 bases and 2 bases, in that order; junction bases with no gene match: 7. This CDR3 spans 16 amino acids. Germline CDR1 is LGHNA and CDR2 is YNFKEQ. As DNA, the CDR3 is TGTGCCAGCAGCCAAGATCGACAGGGTGGCGCCTACGAGCAGTACTTC. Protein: CASSQDRQGGAYEQYF.

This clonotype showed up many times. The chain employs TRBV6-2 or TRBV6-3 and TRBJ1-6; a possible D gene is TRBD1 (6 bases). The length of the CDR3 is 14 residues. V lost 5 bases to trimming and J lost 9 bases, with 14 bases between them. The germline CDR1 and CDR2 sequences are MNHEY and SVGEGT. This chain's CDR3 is CASSIYRDRSPLHF. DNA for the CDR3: TGTGCCAGCAGTATATACAGGGATCGTTCACCCCTCCACTTT.

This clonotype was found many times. The CDR3 bases are TGTGCCAGCAGTTATAATCTAGCGGGAGTAGAGCAGTTCTTC. Amino acid sequence: CASSYNLAGVEQFF. This chain joins TRBV6-2 or TRBV6-3 and TRBJ2-1, with TRBD2 matching over 10 bases. V trimming: 3 bases; J trimming: 10 bases; junction bases outside the gene matches: 6. This CDR3 has 14 residues. Germline V lookup: CDR1 MNHEY, CDR2 SVGEGT.

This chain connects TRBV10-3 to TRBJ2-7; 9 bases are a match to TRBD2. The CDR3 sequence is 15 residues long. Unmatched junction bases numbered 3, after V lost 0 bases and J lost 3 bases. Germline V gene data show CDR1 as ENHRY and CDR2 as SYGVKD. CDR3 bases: TGTGCCATCAGTGAGTCGGTAGCGGGAGACTACGAGCAGTACTTC. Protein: CAISESVAGDYEQYF.

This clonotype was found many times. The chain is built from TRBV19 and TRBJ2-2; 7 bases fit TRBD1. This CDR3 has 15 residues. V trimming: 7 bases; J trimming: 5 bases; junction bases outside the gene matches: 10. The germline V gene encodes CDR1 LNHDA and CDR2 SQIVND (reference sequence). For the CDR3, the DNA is TGTGCCAGTAATAAGGGGACAGTAACTACCGGGGAGCTGTTTTTT. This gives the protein CASNKGTVTTGELFF. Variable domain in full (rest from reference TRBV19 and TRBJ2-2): DGGITQSPKYLFRKEGQNVTLSCEQNLNHDAMYWYRQDPGQGLRLIYYSQIVNDFQKGDIAEGYSVSREKKESFPLTVTSAQKNPTAFYLCASNKGTVTTGELFFGEGSRLTVL.

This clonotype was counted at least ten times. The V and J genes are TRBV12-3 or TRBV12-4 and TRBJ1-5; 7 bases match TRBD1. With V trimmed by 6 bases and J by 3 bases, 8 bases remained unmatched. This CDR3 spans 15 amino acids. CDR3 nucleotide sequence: TGTGCCAGCAGAACGGACAGGTTTGACAATCAGCCCCAGCATTTT. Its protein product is CASRTDRFDNQPQHF.

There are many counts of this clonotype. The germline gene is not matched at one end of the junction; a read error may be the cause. CDR3 sequence (DNA): TGTGCCAGCTCCCCACTAGCGGGAGGATCCAATGAGCAGTTCTTC. Protein sequence: CASSPLAGGSNEQFF. V and J are TRBV18 and TRBJ2-1, with 12 nucleotides matching TRBD2. Per germline, CDR1 KGHSH and CDR2 LQKENI. CDR3 length: 15 residues.

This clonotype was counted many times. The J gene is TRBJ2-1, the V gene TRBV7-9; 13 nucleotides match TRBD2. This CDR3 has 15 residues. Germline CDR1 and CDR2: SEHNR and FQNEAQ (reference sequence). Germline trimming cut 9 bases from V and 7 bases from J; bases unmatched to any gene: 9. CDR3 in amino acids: CASWLGLAGVNEQFF. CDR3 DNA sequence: TGTGCCAGTTGGTTAGGACTAGCGGGAGTAAATGAGCAGTTCTTC.

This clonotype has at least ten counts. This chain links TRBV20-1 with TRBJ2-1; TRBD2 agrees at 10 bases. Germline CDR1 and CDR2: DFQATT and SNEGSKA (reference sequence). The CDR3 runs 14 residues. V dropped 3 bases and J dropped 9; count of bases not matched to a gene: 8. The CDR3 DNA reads TGCAGTGCTAGCCGCAGCGGGAGGGCTTCTGAGCAGTTCTTC. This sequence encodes CSASRSGRASEQFF.

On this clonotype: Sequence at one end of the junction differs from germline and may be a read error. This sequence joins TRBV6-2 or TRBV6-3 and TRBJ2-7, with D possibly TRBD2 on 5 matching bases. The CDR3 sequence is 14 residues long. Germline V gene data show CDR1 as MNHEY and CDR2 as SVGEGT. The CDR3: CVSTQRTPSYEQYF. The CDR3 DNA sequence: TGTGTCAGCACCCAGCGGACTCCCTCCTACGAGCAGTACTTC.

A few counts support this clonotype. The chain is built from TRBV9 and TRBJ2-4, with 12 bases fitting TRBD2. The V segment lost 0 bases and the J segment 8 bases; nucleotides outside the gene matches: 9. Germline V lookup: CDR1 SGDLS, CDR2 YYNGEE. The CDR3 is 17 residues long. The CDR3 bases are TGTGCCAGCAGCGTAGGGTCTAGCGGGAGGGCCTTGGACATTCAGTACTTC. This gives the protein CASSVGSSGRALDIQYF. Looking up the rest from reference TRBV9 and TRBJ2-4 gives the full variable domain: DSGVTQTPKHLITATGQRVTLRCSPRSGDLSVYWYQQSLDQGLQFLIQYYNGEERAKGNILERFSAQQFPDLHSELNLSSLELGDSALYFCASSVGSSGRALDIQYFGAGTRLSVL.

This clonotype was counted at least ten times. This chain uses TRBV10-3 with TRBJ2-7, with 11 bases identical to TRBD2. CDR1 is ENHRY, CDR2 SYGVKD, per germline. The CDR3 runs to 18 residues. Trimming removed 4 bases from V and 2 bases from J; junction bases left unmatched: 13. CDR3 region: CAISGPTWTSGHPYEQYF. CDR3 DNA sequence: TGTGCCATCAGTGGCCCCACCTGGACTAGCGGGCATCCCTACGAGCAGTACTTC.

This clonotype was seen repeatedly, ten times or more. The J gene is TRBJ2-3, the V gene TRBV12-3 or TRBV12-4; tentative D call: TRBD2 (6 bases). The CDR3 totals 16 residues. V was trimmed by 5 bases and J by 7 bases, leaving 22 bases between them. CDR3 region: CASSPSAWGGLHTQYF. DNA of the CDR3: TGTGCCAGCAGTCCATCAGCATGGGGAGGTTTGCATACGCAGTATTTT.

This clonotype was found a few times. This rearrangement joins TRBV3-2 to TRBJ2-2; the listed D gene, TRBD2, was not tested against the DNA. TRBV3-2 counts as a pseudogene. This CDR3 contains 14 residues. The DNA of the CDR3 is TGTGGACTAGCGGGAGGGCCGGGCACCGGGGAGCTGTTTTTT. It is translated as CGLAGGPGTGELFF.

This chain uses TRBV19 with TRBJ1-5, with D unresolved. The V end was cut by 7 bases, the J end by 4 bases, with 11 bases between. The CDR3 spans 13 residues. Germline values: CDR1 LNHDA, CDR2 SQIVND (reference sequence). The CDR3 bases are TGTGCCAGTAAGGAACCTCCAAATCAGCCCCAGCATTTT. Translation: CASKEPPNQPQHF.